This paragraph covers one T cell receptor beta chain sequence. The antigen is unknown. 5'RACE, which relied on constant-segment primers, yielded TCR alpha and TCR beta cDNA libraries carrying sample barcodes and UMIs. TCRdb redid the calling of the 5' RACE reads with MiXCR, one entry per CDR3 protein. The sample has 550,000 to 700,000 distinct CDR3 sequences, around 15% seen once. This specimen comes from a study of T-cell memory formation after mild COVID-19. Study observations and caveats: For contracting clones, CD4+ ones sat mainly in CM and EM, CD8+ in EMRA. Balance between CD4 and CD8 was seen in clones contracting day 15 to 85, and a CD4+ lean was seen in later expanders.

Germline CDR1 reads SGHRS; CDR2 reads YFSETQ. There are 16 residues in the CDR3. Germline trimming cut 0 bases from V and 3 bases from J; bases unmatched to any gene: 4. V usage is TRBV5-1 and J usage is TRBJ2-7; 12 nucleotides match TRBD2. Sequenced input: PBMCs or a T cell subset sorted from them (not recorded which). The source of this sequence is an adult woman who had mild COVID-19 (a few samples of this study predate the infection). Cell type and time point are not known. The CDR3 region has the DNA TGCGCCAGCAGCTTGGAACTAGCGGGGGGTGTCTACGAGCAGTACTTC. Translating it yields CASSLELAGGVYEQYF.